The text below deals with one TCR beta chain. Antigen unknown. These data belong to a study of tumor-infiltrating lymphocytes in localized non-small cell lung cancer. Study context: Tumor tissue and non-adjacent uninvolved lung came from each patient. Findings of the study overall: Technical variation could not be separated from intratumor heterogeneity here. IM1 and IM2 tumors showed no difference in T-cell fraction. No link was found between tumor T-cell fraction and recurrence-free survival.

Method: immunoSEQ multiplex PCR; TCRdb's copy keeps in-frame clones and lacks some. The sample lists a few thousand clones, around 82% occurring once. Germline assignment: CDR1 MDHEN and CDR2 SYDVKM. V was clipped by 5 bases and J by 6 bases; unmatched bases: 13. The CDR3 consists of 17 residues. V is TRBV28 and J is TRBJ2-3, with 11 bases that match TRBD2. This TCR came from a human donor with non-small cell lung cancer. The specimen sequenced was lung tumor tissue. The CDR3 is CASSPGLAGPGGDTQYF. In DNA form, the CDR3 reads TGTGCCAGCAGTCCTGGACTAGCGGGCCCCGGAGGGGATACGCAGTATTTT. The complete variable domain, with remaining parts taken from reference TRBV28 and TRBJ2-3, reads DVKVTQSSRYLVKRTGEKVFLECVQDMDHENMFWYRQDPGLGLRLIYFSYDVKMKEKGDIPEGYSVSREKKERFSLILESASTNQTSMYLCASSPGLAGPGGDTQYFGPGTRLTVL.